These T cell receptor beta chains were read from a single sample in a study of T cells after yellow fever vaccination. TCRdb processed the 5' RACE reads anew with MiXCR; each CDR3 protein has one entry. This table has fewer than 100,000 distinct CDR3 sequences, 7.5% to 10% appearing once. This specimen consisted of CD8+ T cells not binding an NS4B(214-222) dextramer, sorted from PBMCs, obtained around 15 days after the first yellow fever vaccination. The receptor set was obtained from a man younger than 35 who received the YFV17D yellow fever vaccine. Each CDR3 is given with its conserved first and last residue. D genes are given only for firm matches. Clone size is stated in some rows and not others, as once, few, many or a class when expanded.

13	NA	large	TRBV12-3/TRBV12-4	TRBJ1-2	TGTGCCAGCAGCCAAAACCCCCCCGGTGGCTACACCTTC	CASSQNPPGGYTF
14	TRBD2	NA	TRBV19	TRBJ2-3	TGTGCCACCTCGACTAGCGGGGTCCCAGATACGCAGTATTTT	CATSTSGVPDTQYF
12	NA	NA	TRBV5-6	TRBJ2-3	TGTGCCAGCAGCTTGGTGGGAGATACGCAGTATTTT	CASSLVGDTQYF
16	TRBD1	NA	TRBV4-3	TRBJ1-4	TGCGCCAGCAGCCTTGGACAGGGACCAACTAATGAAAAACTGTTTTTT	CASSLGQGPTNEKLFF
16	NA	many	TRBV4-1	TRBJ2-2	TGCGCCAGCAGCCAAATCCCGGGGGTCAACACCGGGGAGCTGTTTTTT	CASSQIPGVNTGELFF
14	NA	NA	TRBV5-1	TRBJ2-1	TGCGCCAGCAGCTTGGCTCGGCAGGGAGGTGAGCAGTTCTTC	CASSLARQGGEQFF
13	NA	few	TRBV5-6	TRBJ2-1	TGTGCCAGCAGCTTGGGTACTTACAATGAGCAGTTCTTC	CASSLGTYNEQFF
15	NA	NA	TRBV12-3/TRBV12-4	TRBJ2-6	TGTGCCAGCAGTACGGGGGCGGCTGGGGCCAACGTCCTGACTTTC	CASSTGAAGANVLTF
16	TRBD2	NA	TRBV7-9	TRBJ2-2	TGTGCCAGCAGCCACTATAGCGGGGGCACCGGAGAGGAGCTGTTTTTT	CASSHYSGGTGEELFF
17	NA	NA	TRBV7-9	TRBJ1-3	TGTGCCAGCAGCTTACCGCCACTCGAATCCTCTGGAAACACCATATATTTT	CASSLPPLESSGNTIYF
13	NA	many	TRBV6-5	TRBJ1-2	TGTGCCAGCAGTTACAGTGCACGGGATGGCTACACCTTC	CASSYSARDGYTF
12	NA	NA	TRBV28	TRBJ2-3	TGTGCCAGCAGTTTGGGGGGTCCTACGCAGTATTTT	CASSLGGPTQYF
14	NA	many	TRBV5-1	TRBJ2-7	TGCGCCAGCAGCCCGTCGTTCGGACACTACGAGCAGTACTTC	CASSPSFGHYEQYF
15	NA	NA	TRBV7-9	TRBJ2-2	TGTGCCAGCAGCGCCATGACAGACAACACCGGGGAGCTGTTTTTT	CASSAMTDNTGELFF
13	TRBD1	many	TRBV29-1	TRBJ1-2	TGCAGCGTTCCAGACAGGGTCGAGGATGGCTACACCTTC	CSVPDRVEDGYTF
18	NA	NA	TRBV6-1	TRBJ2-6	TGTGCCAGCAGCCACAAAGGGGCCTATTACTCTGGGGCCAACGTCCTGACTTTC	CASSHKGAYYSGANVLTF
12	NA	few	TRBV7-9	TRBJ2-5	TGTGCCAGCAGCTTAGCAGTGGGGACCCAGTACTTC	CASSLAVGTQYF
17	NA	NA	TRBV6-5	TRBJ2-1	TGTGCCAGCAGTCCGAGATTGGGGGGAGGAAAGGGCAATGAGCAGTTCTTC	CASSPRLGGGKGNEQFF
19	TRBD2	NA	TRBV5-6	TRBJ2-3	TGTGCCAGCAGCTCCCCCGGGCCGGGACTAGCGGGGGGGACAGATACGCAGTATTTT	CASSSPGPGLAGGTDTQYF
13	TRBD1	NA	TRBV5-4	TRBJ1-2	TGTGCCAGCACCACGTCGGGACAGAGTGGCTACACCTTC	CASTTSGQSGYTF
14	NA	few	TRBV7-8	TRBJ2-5	TGTGCCAGCAGCTTAGCGTGGGGGGGCGAGACCCAGTACTTC	CASSLAWGGETQYF
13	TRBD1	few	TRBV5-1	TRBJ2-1	TGCGCCAGCAGAGGCCAGGGGGCCAATGAGCAGTTCTTC	CASRGQGANEQFF
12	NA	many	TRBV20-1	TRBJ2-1	TGCAGTGCTAGTGCCGGGTTCAATGAGCAGTTCTTC	CSASAGFNEQFF
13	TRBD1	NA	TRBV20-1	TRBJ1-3	TGCAGTGCTCAGGGGGATTCTGGAAACACCATATATTTT	CSAQGDSGNTIYF
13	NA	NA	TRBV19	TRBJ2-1	TGTGCCAGTAGCCTGGGGGCCCTCAATGAGCAGTTCTTC	CASSLGALNEQFF
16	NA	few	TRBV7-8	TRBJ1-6	TGTGCCAGCACCTTCATGGCGGGAACCTATAATTCACCCCTCCACTTT	CASTFMAGTYNSPLHF
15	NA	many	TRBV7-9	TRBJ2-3	TGTGCCAGCAGCTTAGGGACGGCCACCACAGATACGCAGTATTTT	CASSLGTATTDTQYF
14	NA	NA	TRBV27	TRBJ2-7	TGTGCCAGCAGTTTAGGGGCAGGGGCCGACGAGCAGTACTTC	CASSLGAGADEQYF
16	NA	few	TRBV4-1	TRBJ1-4	TGCGCCAGCAGCTCACCACCGGGGGGTGTGAATGAAAAACTGTTTTTT	CASSSPPGGVNEKLFF
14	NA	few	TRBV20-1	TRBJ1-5	TGCAGTGCTAGAGATCCCCGCAACAATCAGCCCCAGCATTTT	CSARDPRNNQPQHF
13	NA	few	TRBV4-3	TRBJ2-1	TGCGCCAGCAGCCAAGATTTTGCTAGCGAGGAGTTCTTC	CASSQDFASEEFF
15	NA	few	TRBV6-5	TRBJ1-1	TGTGCCAGCAGTTACGAGAACAGCGTGAACACTGAAGCTTTCTTT	CASSYENSVNTEAFF
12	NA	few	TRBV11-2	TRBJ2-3	TGTGCCAGCGAACAGGGCACAGATACGCAGTATTTT	CASEQGTDTQYF
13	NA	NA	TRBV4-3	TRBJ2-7	TGCGCCAGCAGCCAAGACGCGGGCTACGAGCAGTACTTC	CASSQDAGYEQYF
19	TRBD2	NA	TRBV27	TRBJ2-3	TGTGCCAGCAGTTCCACCGGGGAGTCTAGCGGGGTCTACTTTGATACGCAGTATTTT	CASSSTGESSGVYFDTQYF
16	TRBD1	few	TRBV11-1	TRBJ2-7	TGTGCCAGCAGCGTCGCCGGGACAGGGCGCTCCTACGAGCAGTACTTC	CASSVAGTGRSYEQYF
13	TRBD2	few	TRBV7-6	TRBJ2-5	TGTGCCAACAACCCGGGGGGTCGAGAGACCCAGTACTTC	CANNPGGRETQYF
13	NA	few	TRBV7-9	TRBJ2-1	TGTGCCAGCAGCCCCGGAGGCGGCAGTGAGCAGTTCTTC	CASSPGGGSEQFF
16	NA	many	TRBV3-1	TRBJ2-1	TGTGCCAGCAGCCACCTACCCCCTCTCGGGTACAATGAGCAGTTCTTC	CASSHLPPLGYNEQFF
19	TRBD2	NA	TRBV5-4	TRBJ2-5	TGTGCCAGCAGCTCGCTTCCGGGACTAGCGGGGGTTGAAGAAGAGACCCAGTACTTC	CASSSLPGLAGVEEETQYF
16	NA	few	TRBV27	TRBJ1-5	TGTGCCAGCAGTCAATTCTTTTCGGGGTACAATCAGCCCCAGCATTTT	CASSQFFSGYNQPQHF
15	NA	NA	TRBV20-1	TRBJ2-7	TGCAGTGCTAGAGATTTGGACGGGTTGGCGGGCGAGCAGTACTTC	CSARDLDGLAGEQYF
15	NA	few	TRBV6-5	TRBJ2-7	TGTGCCAGCAGTTATCGAGACGTAAGCTCCTACGAGCAGTACTTC	CASSYRDVSSYEQYF
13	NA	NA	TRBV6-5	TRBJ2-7	TGTGCCAGCAGTTACACGGTTACCAACGAGCAGTACTTC	CASSYTVTNEQYF
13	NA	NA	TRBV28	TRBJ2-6	TGTGCCATTAAGGCCGCCGGGGCCAACGTCCTGACTTTC	CAIKAAGANVLTF
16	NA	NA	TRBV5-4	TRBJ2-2	TGTGCCAGCAGCTCGGACTACCTTTCGAACACCGGGGAGCTGTTTTTT	CASSSDYLSNTGELFF
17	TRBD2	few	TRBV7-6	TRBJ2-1	TGTGCCAGCAGCTTACTAGCGGGTCCGAGCTCCTACAATGAGCAGTTCTTC	CASSLLAGPSSYNEQFF
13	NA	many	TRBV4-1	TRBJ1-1	TGCGCCAGCAGCTTAGAGGGGGACACTGAAGCTTTCTTT	CASSLEGDTEAFF
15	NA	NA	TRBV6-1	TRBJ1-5	TGTGCCAGCAGCCATGTGGGGGTTAGCAATCAGCCCCAGCATTTT	CASSHVGVSNQPQHF
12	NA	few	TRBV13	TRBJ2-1	NA	CASSFGPGEQFF
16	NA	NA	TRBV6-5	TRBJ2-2	TGTGCCAGCAGTTACCCCCGACAGGCGGCGACCGGGGAGCTGTTTTTT	CASSYPRQAATGELFF
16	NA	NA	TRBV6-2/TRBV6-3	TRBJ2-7	TGTGCCAGCAGACCTAGACAGGCTCAGCCGGCGGGAGAGCAGTACTTC	CASRPRQAQPAGEQYF
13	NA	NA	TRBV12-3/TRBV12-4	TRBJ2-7	TGTGCCAGCAGTTCCGGGCCACTTAGCGAGCAGTACTTC	CASSSGPLSEQYF
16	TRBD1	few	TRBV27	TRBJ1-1	TGTGCCAGCAGTTTGGAGGGGGCCGGTACTTACACTGAAGCTTTCTTT	CASSLEGAGTYTEAFF
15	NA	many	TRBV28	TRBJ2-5	TGTGCCAGCAGTTTATCTTCCCAGCGCGAGGAGACCCAGTACTTC	CASSLSSQREETQYF
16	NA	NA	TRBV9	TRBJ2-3	TGTGCCAGCAGCGCCACTACCGGGCCCTACACAGATACGCAGTATTTT	CASSATTGPYTDTQYF
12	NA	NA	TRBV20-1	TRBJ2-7	TGCAGTGCTGGAGGGCATCTTGGAGAGCAGTACTTC	CSAGGHLGEQYF
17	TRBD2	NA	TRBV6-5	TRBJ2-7	TGTGCCAGCAGTTACTATGATGGTAGCGGGGAACTTTACGAGCAGTACTTC	CASSYYDGSGELYEQYF